These T cell receptor beta chains were read from a single sample in a study of T cell responses to AZD1222 COVID-19 vaccine. Profiled with immunoSEQ multiplex PCR; TCRdb holds only in-frame clones, not every one. The sample includes under 95,000 clones, roughly 85% seen only once; the top ten take roughly 10%. Sequences were derived from peripheral blood, sampled 28 days after the second AZD1222 dose. These receptors all come from an adult who received the AZD1222 COVID-19 vaccine. The CDR3 runs from the conserved cysteine through the conserved F or W.

J: TRBJ1-1
V: TRBV28
CDR3: CASSLVSSERGTGAFF

J: TRBJ1-5
V: TRBV19
CDR3: CASTMGQGENQPQHF

J: TRBJ1-5
V: TRBV6-5
CDR3: CASSLDRGNQPQHF

J: TRBJ2-2
V: TRBV19
CDR3: CASSLSGPGELFF

J: TRBJ2-5
V: TRBV29-1
CDR3: CSVEGDGGARETQYF

J: TRBJ2-3
V: TRBV3-1/TRBV3-2
CDR3: CASSLGVQGMDTQYF

J: TRBJ1-1
V: TRBV19
CDR3: CASSIDQGPDTEAFF

J: TRBJ2-5
V: TRBV20-1
CDR3: CSASISGGTQETQYF

J: TRBJ2-1
V: TRBV5-1
CDR3: CASSMSSYNEQFF

J: TRBJ2-2
V: TRBV9
CDR3: CASSVLNAVSGNTGELFF

J: TRBJ2-7
V: TRBV4-2
CDR3: CASSQRLAGGYEQYF

J: TRBJ2-7
V: TRBV9
CDR3: CASSVSSGGAFTYEQYF

J: TRBJ2-7
V: TRBV2
CDR3: CASSDWGAREQYF

J: TRBJ1-3
V: TRBV4-2
CDR3: CASSQGAGSSGNTIYF

J: TRBJ2-7
V: TRBV5-1
CDR3: CASSLEPGVQGLYEQYF

J: TRBJ2-1
V: TRBV6-4
CDR3: CASSPPGTGSNEQFF

J: TRBJ2-3
V: TRBV11-2
CDR3: CASSVLGTGTDTQYF

J: TRBJ2-7
V: TRBV10-3
CDR3: CAISESASGSSYEQYF

J: TRBJ2-2
V: TRBV4-1
CDR3: CASSQDAPSGGVNGELFF

J: TRBJ1-5
V: TRBV4-2
CDR3: CASSRNAGDPGEPQHF

J: TRBJ2-3
V: TRBV7-6
CDR3: CASSSGLAGVTDTQYF

J: TRBJ2-7
V: TRBV5-4
CDR3: CASSRQQGVSYEQYF

J: TRBJ1-5
V: TRBV7-9
CDR3: CASSVFGNQPQHF

J: TRBJ2-5
V: TRBV6-5
CDR3: CASSRGFGAETQYF

J: TRBJ1-1
V: TRBV29-1
CDR3: CSVARYNTEAFF

J: TRBJ1-3
V: TRBV6-5
CDR3: CASSYRAPSSGNTIYF

J: TRBJ1-6
V: TRBV25-1
CDR3: CATQGVSYNSPLHF

J: TRBJ1-2
V: TRBV5-5
CDR3: CASSFRLKGPTGEYYGYTF

J: TRBJ2-1
V: TRBV2
CDR3: CASSTTSGGDNEQFF

J: TRBJ2-3
V: TRBV6-5
CDR3: CASLLAVTDTQYF

J: TRBJ2-5
V: TRBV7-8
CDR3: CASSLRGGATETQYF

J: TRBJ2-1
V: TRBV5-5
CDR3: CASSPRLAGGLGSNEQFF

J: TRBJ2-5
V: TRBV9
CDR3: CASSVGRPTQETQYF

J: TRBJ2-1
V: TRBV6-1
CDR3: CASSESSWKNEQFF

J: TRBJ2-3
V: TRBV3-1/TRBV3-2
CDR3: CASSRNPIGTDTQYF

J: TRBJ1-2
V: TRBV6-5
CDR3: CASQGQNYGYTF

J: TRBJ2-7
V: TRBV29-1
CDR3: CSVELQGPYEQYF

J: TRBJ1-1
V: TRBV19
CDR3: CASRKTPGLEAPNTEAFF

J: TRBJ1-5
V: TRBV2
CDR3: CASSEAGANQPQHF

J: TRBJ1-5
V: TRBV5-1
CDR3: CASSLEGGNQPQHF

J: TRBJ2-7
V: TRBV19
CDR3: CASSSSGTSGGFSYEQYF

J: TRBJ2-7
V: TRBV14
CDR3: CASSRTGGSYEQYF

J: TRBJ1-2
V: TRBV2
CDR3: CASSDPLTGTYGYTF

J: TRBJ1-1
V: TRBV6-4
CDR3: CARVAPPPDRNTEAFF

J: TRBJ2-7
V: TRBV19
CDR3: CASSGTGETYEQYF

J: TRBJ2-1
V: TRBV5-1
CDR3: CASSPEVAGGREQFF

J: TRBJ2-3
V: TRBV20-1
CDR3: CSAPRPDTQYF

J: TRBJ1-6
V: TRBV2
CDR3: CASRHRGSPLHF

J: TRBJ1-2
V: TRBV7-3
CDR3: CASSLGEAGGYGYTF

J: TRBJ1-1
V: TRBV5-5
CDR3: CASSVRVEAFF

J: TRBJ2-2
V: TRBV9
CDR3: CASSVADSNTGELFF